This T cell receptor (beta chain) was found in a study of blood T cell repertoires in COVID-19. Data came from immunoSEQ multiplex PCR; TCRdb stores just in-frame clones and leaves some out. The sample holds around 77,000 clones; just over 85% are singletons and the top ten take roughly a tenth. CDR1 is LNHNV, CDR2 YYDKDF, per germline (reference sequence). The CDR3 sequence is 15 residues long. After removal of 1 base from V and 0 bases from J, the junction contained 1 base not matched to a gene. The source material was peripheral blood. This receptor was taken from a man aged 65 to 85 with active or convalescent COVID-19. The genes are TRBV15 and TRBJ1-1; the match to TRBD1 covers 8 bases. The CDR3 bases are TGTGCCACCAGCAGAGGGACAGGGATGAACACTGAAGCTTTCTTT. Amino acid sequence: CATSRGTGMNTEAFF.